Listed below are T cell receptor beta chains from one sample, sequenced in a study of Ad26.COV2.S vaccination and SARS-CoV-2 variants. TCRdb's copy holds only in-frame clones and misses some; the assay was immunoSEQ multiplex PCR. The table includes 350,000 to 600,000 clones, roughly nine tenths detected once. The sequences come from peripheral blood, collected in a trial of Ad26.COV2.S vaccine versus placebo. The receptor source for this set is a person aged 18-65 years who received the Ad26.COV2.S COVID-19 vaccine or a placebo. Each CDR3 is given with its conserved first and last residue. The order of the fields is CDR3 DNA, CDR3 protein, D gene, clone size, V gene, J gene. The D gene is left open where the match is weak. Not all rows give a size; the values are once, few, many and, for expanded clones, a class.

TGTGCCACCAGTGACCCCCATCAGGGGCGCGGTTCTATTTACTTC,CATSDPHQGRGSIYF,NA,few,TRBV24-1,TRBJ2-7
TGTGCCAGTATCCCCCGGACAGATTCTATGAGAACTGAAGCTTTCTTT,CASIPRTDSMRTEAFF,NA,NA,TRBV19,TRBJ1-1
TGTGCCCTTATCCGCCGAGTAGAAGCTTTCTTT,CALIRRVEAFF,NA,NA,TRBV30,TRBJ1-1
TGCAGCGTCCAGGACAGTCTAGGTGAAAAACTGTTTTTT,CSVQDSLGEKLFF,NA,NA,TRBV29-1,TRBJ1-4
TGTGCCAGCAGCCCCGTTGGGGTCGGGCTCAATTCACCCCTCCACTTT,CASSPVGVGLNSPLHF,NA,NA,TRBV6-2/TRBV6-3,TRBJ1-6
TGTGCCAGCAGCTGGGGGTACGGAAACACCATATATTTT,CASSWGYGNTIYF,NA,NA,TRBV7-2,TRBJ1-3
TGCAGCGTTGCCAAACAGGCAACCTATGGCTACACCTTC,CSVAKQATYGYTF,NA,few,TRBV29-1,TRBJ1-2
TGTGCTAGCAGCTTAAGATCCGGCGGGGCGCCCCAAGAGACCCAGTACTTC,CASSLRSGGAPQETQYF,NA,NA,TRBV7-7,TRBJ2-5
TGTGCCAGCAGCCCGGACTACCAAGCCAAAAACATTCAGTACTTC,CASSPDYQAKNIQYF,NA,once,TRBV11-2,TRBJ2-4
TGTGCCAGCAGTGAAATGGCAGCCCTCGTCTATGGCTACACCTTC,CASSEMAALVYGYTF,NA,NA,TRBV2,TRBJ1-2
TGTGCCAGCAGAAGACAGGGGGCTCCCACTTGGTATGGCTACACCTTC,CASRRQGAPTWYGYTF,TRBD1,NA,TRBV28,TRBJ1-2
TGTGCCAGCAGCCTCGGGACTAGCCGTACTTTCGAGCAGTACTTC,CASSLGTSRTFEQYF,TRBD2,NA,TRBV14,TRBJ2-7
TGTGCCAGCAGCTTAAAGGGTTGTACCTACGAGCAGTACTTC,CASSLKGCTYEQYF,NA,NA,TRBV11-3,TRBJ2-7
TGTGCCAGCAGCGTCGAGACGCCCGCCCTATTTGGCTACACCTTC,CASSVETPALFGYTF,NA,many,TRBV7-9,TRBJ1-2
TGTGCCAGCAGCGGACAGGGGAGGTACACTGAAGCTTTCTTT,CASSGQGRYTEAFF,TRBD1,NA,TRBV27,TRBJ1-1
TGTGCCAGCTCACCATCTAGCGGGACGACCGGGGAGCAGTACTTC,CASSPSSGTTGEQYF,TRBD2,NA,TRBV18,TRBJ2-7
TGTGCCAGCAGGGCGGGGGCAGTTGAGCAGTTCTTC,CASRAGAVEQFF,NA,NA,TRBV2,TRBJ2-1
TGTGCCAGATACCGGGACAGGGGTGTTAATGAGCAGTTCTTC,CARYRDRGVNEQFF,TRBD1,NA,TRBV2,TRBJ2-1
TGTGCCAGCAGCACCACAAAAGGACACCGGACCTACGAGCAGTACTTC,CASSTTKGHRTYEQYF,NA,NA,TRBV7-9,TRBJ2-7
TGTGCCAGCAGCTCACAGGGGAGAGGTGGCTACACCTTC,CASSSQGRGGYTF,TRBD1,NA,TRBV5-5,TRBJ1-2
TGTGCCAGCAGCTTAGTTCCGGGACAGGGGTTCGACGAGCAGTACTTC,CASSLVPGQGFDEQYF,TRBD1,once,TRBV7-8,TRBJ2-7
TGTGCCAGCAGCTTAGAGAATGGAAAAGTGGCTGGGGCCAACGTCCTGACTTTC,CASSLENGKVAGANVLTF,NA,NA,TRBV7-6,TRBJ2-6
TGTGCCAGCAGCCAAGATGGACAGGGGCCCTCCTACAATGAGCAGTTCTTC,CASSQDGQGPSYNEQFF,TRBD1,NA,TRBV4-2,TRBJ2-1
TGCGCCAGCAGCCAAGATCGCTCGTGGATGAATGAAAAACTGTTTTTT,CASSQDRSWMNEKLFF,NA,NA,TRBV4-3,TRBJ1-4
TGTGCCAGCAGTTACTCCCTAGACAGGGCTACCTACGAGCAGTACTTC,CASSYSLDRATYEQYF,TRBD1,NA,TRBV6-5,TRBJ2-7
TGTGCCAGCAGCTTAAGTAGGTCCAACGGGGAGCTGTTTTTT,CASSLSRSNGELFF,NA,NA,TRBV11-3,TRBJ2-2
TGCGCCAGCAGCTTGGGGCAGGACCCTGGAAAGCAGTACTTC,CASSLGQDPGKQYF,NA,NA,TRBV5-1,TRBJ2-7
TGTGCCAGCAGCGTGGGGATCACAGATACGCAGTATTTT,CASSVGITDTQYF,NA,NA,TRBV9,TRBJ2-3
TGTGCCAGCAGCCAAGATTCTAGCGGGAGGCGGAATGAGCAGTTCTTC,CASSQDSSGRRNEQFF,TRBD2,NA,TRBV3-1/TRBV3-2,TRBJ2-1
TGCGCCAGCAGCCACCAAGGACAGCGGGACTCCAATACGCAGTATTTT,CASSHQGQRDSNTQYF,NA,NA,TRBV4-1,TRBJ2-3
TGTGCCAGCAGTCGCCAGGGAACCCAGCCCCAGCATTTT,CASSRQGTQPQHF,NA,NA,TRBV6-2/TRBV6-3,TRBJ1-5
TGTGCCAGCAGCGCGAAGACAGGGTCCTACGAGCAGTACTTC,CASSAKTGSYEQYF,TRBD1,NA,TRBV5-5,TRBJ2-7
TGTGCCAGCAGCCAAGGCCGGACCTATTTGCACTTC,CASSQGRTYLHF,NA,NA,TRBV14,TRBJ2-7
TGTGCCAGTAGTATAGGCCGGGACGGCTCCTACGAGCAGTACTTC,CASSIGRDGSYEQYF,NA,NA,TRBV19,TRBJ2-7
TGCGCCAGCAGCCGACAGGGGCTCCGGTTTGGCTACACCTTC,CASSRQGLRFGYTF,TRBD1,once,TRBV5-1,TRBJ1-2
TGTGCCAGCAGTTACCAATTGGGGAGCACTGAAGCTTTCTTT,CASSYQLGSTEAFF,NA,few,TRBV6-5,TRBJ1-1
TGTGCCAGCAGCCTGCAGGGATACACCGGGGAGCTGTTTTTT,CASSLQGYTGELFF,NA,NA,TRBV7-2,TRBJ2-2
TGTGCCAGCTCACCTTATTCGACAGGGGGAAATTCACCCCTCCACTTT,CASSPYSTGGNSPLHF,TRBD1,NA,TRBV18,TRBJ1-6
TGTGCCAGCAGCTCGGACAGGGCAGGGGAGCAGTTCTTC,CASSSDRAGEQFF,TRBD1,NA,TRBV12-3/TRBV12-4,TRBJ2-1
TGCGCCAGCAGCTTACAGGGTTCTGGCTACACCTTC,CASSLQGSGYTF,NA,once,TRBV5-1,TRBJ1-2
TGTGCCAGCAGCTTAGTTGCGGCCCTAAATGAAAAACTGTTTTTT,CASSLVAALNEKLFF,NA,NA,TRBV7-8,TRBJ1-4
TGTGCCAGCAGTTCGCCCCCGGCGGGCACTGAAGCTTTCTTT,CASSSPPAGTEAFF,NA,NA,TRBV28,TRBJ1-1
TGTGCCAGCAGCACCCGACAGGGAGGGATCTCTGAAGCTTTCTTT,CASSTRQGGISEAFF,TRBD1,NA,TRBV7-2,TRBJ1-1
TGTGCCAGCAGTTACGGGAGGGCGAAGGCCTATGGCTACACCTTC,CASSYGRAKAYGYTF,NA,NA,TRBV6-5,TRBJ1-2
TGTGCCAGTAGCCAAGACAGGGTCGGAGGGGAGACCCAGTACTTC,CASSQDRVGGETQYF,NA,NA,TRBV19,TRBJ2-5
TGTGCCAGCAGCCCAGGGGGCGGCCATCTCTACGAGCAGTACTTC,CASSPGGGHLYEQYF,TRBD1,NA,TRBV27,TRBJ2-7
TGCGCCAGCAGCCAAGATTGGGTTGAACAGGGGGCAGAAGCCAATTCACCCCTCCACTTT,CASSQDWVEQGAEANSPLHF,TRBD1,NA,TRBV4-3,TRBJ1-6